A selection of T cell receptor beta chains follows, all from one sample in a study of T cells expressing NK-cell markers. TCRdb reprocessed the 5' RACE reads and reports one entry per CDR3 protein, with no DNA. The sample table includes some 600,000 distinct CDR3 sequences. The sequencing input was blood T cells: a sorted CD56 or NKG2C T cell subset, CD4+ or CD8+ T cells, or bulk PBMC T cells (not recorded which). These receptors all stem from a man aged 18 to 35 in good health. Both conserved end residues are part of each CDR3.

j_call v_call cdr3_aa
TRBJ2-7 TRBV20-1 CSAPLAGTYEQYF
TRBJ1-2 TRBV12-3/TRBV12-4 CASRQSGVNGYTF
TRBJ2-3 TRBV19 CASSKGPPGDTQYF
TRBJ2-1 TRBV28 CASSSILSRTGNNEQFF
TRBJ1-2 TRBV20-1 CSASVLAYGYTF
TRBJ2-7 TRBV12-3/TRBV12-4 CASSRGGGEQYF
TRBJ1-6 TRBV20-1 CSARGGTGGWNSPLHF
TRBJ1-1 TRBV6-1 CASTRAGGNTEAFF
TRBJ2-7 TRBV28 CASRIDRARYEQYF
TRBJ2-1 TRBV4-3 CASSQDSGLASYNEQFF
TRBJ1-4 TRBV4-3 CASSQRRRVNEKLFF
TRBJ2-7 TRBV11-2 CASSPLTGTGGTKQYF
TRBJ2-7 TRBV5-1 CASRPGPSNSYEQYF
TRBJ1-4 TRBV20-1 CSLRVTNEKLFF
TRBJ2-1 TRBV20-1 CSASFGGRVNRNEQFF
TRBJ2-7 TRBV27 CASSFPRAGVDEQYF
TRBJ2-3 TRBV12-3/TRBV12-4 CASRRGSQDTQYF
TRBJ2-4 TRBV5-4 CASSLDSLAKNIQYF
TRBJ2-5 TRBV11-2 CASSLISGRYQETQYF
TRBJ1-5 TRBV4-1 CASMGGGPPQHF
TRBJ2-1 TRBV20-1 CSARRGTNPGNEQFF
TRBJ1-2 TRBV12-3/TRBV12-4 CASTLGQKLTYGYTF
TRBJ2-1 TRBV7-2 CASSLSMGEGPNEQFF
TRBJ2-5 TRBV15 CATSRARGQGETQYF
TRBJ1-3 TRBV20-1 CSARDRIGDTIYF
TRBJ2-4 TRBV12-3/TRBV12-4 CASSPSTSGRAENIQYF
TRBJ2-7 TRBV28 CASTTPRGEGTYEQYF
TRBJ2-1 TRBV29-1 CSVERGLGGRETYNEQFF